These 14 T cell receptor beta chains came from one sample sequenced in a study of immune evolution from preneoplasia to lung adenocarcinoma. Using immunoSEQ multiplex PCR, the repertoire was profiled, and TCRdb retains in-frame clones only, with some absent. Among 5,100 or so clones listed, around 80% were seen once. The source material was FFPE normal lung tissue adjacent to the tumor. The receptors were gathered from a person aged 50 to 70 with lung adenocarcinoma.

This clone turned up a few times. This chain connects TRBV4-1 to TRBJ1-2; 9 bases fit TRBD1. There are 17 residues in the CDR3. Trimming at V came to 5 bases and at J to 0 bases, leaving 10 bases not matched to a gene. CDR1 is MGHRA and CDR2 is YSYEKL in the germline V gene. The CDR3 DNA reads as TGCGCCAGCAGCTCACGGACAGGGGTTCTTCCTAACTATGGCTACACCTTC. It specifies CASSSRTGVLPNYGYTF.

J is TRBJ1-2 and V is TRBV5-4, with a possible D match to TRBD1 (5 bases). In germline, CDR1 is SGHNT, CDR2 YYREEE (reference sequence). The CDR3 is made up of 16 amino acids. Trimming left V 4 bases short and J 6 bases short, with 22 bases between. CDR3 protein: CASSPGGAQDYDGYTF. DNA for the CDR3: TGTGCCAGCAGCCCGGGAGGCGCACAGGATTACGATGGCTACACCTTC.

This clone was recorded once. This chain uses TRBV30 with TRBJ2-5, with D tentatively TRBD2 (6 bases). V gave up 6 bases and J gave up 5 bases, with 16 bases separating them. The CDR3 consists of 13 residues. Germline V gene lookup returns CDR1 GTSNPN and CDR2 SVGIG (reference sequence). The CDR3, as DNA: TGTGCCTGCCTACGGGAGTTGGACGAGACCCAGTACTTC. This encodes CACLRELDETQYF.

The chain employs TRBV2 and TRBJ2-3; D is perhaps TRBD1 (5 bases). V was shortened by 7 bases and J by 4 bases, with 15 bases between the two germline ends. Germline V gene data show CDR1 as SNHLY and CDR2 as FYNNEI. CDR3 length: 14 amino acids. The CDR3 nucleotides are TGTGCCAGCAACCCGAACAGGCATCCAGATACGCAGTATTTT. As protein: CASNPNRHPDTQYF.

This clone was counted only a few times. The DNA for the CDR3 is TGTGCCACCAGCACCCGGACAGGGGGCTACGAGCAGTACTTC. Its translation is CATSTRTGGYEQYF. The J gene is TRBJ2-7, the V gene TRBV15, with TRBD1 identical over 10 bases. Germline trimming cut 4 bases from V and 3 bases from J; bases unmatched to any gene: 3. The CDR3 is made up of 14 amino acids. Germline V CDR1 and CDR2: LNHNV, YYDKDF (reference sequence).

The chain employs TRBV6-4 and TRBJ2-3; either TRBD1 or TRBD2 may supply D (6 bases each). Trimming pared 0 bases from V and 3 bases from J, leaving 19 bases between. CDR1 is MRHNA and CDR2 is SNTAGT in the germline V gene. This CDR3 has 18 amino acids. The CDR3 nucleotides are TGTGCCAGCAGTGACTCCGGGGGCAGTGAGATGGGAACAGATACGCAGTATTTT. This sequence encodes CASSDSGGSEMGTDTQYF.

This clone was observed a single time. The DNA of the CDR3 is TGTGCCAGCAGCCCCCCGGGACTAGACCGGCGGTACTTC. It encodes CASSPPGLDRRYF. The chain carries TRBV5-4 and TRBJ2-5; 8 bases fit TRBD2. V lost 4 bases, J lost 13 bases, and 12 bases stayed unmatched. This CDR3 is 13 amino acids long. CDR1 is SGHNT and CDR2 is YYREEE in the germline V gene (reference sequence).

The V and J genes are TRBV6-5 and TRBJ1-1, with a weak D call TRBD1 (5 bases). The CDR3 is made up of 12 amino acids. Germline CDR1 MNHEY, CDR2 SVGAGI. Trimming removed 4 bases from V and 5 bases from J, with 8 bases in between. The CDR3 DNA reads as TGTGCCAGCAGTTTACGGGGGACTGAAGCTTTCTTT. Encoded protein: CASSLRGTEAFF.

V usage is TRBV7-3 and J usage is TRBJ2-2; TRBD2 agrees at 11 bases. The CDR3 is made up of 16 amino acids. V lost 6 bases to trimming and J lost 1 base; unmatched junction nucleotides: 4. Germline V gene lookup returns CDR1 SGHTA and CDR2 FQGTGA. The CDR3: CASRLGTSGNTGELFF. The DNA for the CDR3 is TGTGCCAGCAGACTCGGGACTAGCGGGAACACCGGGGAGCTGTTTTTT.

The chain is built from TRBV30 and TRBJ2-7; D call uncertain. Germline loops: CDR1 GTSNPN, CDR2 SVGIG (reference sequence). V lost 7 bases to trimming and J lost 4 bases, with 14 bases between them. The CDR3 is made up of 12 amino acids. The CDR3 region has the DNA TGTGCCTTAGGCGCAAGGAGTTACGAGCAGTACTTC. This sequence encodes CALGARSYEQYF.

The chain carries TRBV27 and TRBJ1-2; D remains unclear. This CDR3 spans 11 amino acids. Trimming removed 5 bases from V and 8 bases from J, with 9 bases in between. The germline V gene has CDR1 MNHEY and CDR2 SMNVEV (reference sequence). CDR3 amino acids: CASSGSAGYTF. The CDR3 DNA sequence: TGTGCCAGCAGTGGGTCCGCCGGCTACACCTTC.

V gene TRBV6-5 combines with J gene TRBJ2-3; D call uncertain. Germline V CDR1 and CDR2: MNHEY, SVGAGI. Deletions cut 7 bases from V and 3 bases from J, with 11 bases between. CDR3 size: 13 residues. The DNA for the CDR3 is TGTGCCAGCAAGGGCTGGAGTACAGATACGCAGTATTTT. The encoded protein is CASKGWSTDTQYF.

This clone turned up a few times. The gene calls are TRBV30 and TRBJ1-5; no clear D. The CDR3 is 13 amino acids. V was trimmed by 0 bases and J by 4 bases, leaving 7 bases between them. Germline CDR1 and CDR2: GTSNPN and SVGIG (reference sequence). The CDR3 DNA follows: TGTGCCTGGAGTGTAAGGTATAATCAGCCCCAGCATTTT. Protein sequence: CAWSVRYNQPQHF.

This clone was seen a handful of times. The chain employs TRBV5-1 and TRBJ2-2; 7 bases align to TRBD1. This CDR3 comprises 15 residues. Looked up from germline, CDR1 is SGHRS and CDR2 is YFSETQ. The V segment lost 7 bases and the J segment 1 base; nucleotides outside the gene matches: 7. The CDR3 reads CASRPGTENTGELFF. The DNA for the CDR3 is TGCGCCAGCCGACCCGGGACAGAGAACACCGGGGAGCTGTTTTTT.